The clone carrying this TCR beta chain was observed many times. No antigen is known for it. These data belong to a study of T cell repertoires in cytomegalovirus infection. Study context: The authors used CMV epitopes that were HLA-C-restricted (recently identified) and HLA-B-restricted (well studied).

V gave up 10 bases and J gave up 3 bases; unmatched junction bases: 16. This CDR3 contains 16 residues. TCRdb ran MiXCR on the reads and lists one entry per CDR3 protein. The sample shows some 920,000 distinct CDR3 sequences, 25% to 40% of them seen only once. The sequence was obtained from a human donor in good health (CMV status not recorded). Some clones in this sample may be carry-over from other donors' samples. The rearrangement joins TRBV12-3 or TRBV12-4 to TRBJ2-3; 7 nucleotides match TRBD2. The specimen was cultured CD8+ T cells from PBMCs, collected from culture after CMV antigen stimulation. The CDR3 DNA sequence: TGTGCCATTCTCCCGTCCGCGGGGGAGTGGACAGATACGCAGTATTTT. This translates into CAILPSAGEWTDTQYF.